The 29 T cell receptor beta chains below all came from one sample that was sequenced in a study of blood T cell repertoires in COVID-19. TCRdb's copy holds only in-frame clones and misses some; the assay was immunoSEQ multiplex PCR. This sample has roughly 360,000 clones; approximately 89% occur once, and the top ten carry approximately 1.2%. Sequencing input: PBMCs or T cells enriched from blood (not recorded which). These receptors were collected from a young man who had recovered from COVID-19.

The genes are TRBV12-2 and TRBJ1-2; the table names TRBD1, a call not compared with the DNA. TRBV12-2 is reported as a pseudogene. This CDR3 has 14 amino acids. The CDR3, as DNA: TGTGCAAGTCCCTGTACAGGGAGTAATCATGGCTACATCTTC. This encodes CASPCTGSNHGYIF.

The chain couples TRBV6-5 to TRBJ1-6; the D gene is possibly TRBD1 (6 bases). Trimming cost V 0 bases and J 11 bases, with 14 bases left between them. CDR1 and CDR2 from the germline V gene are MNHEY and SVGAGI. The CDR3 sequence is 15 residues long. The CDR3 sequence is CASSYSGQGRTPLHF. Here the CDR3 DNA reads TGTGCCAGCAGTTACTCAGGGCAGGGGCGCACACCCCTCCACTTT.

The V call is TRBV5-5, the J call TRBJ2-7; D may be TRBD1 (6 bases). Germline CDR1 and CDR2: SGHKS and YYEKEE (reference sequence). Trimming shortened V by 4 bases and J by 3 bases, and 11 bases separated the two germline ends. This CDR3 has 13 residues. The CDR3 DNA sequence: TGTGCCAGCAGCGCCGGGACATACTACGAGCAGTACTTC. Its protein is CASSAGTYYEQYF.

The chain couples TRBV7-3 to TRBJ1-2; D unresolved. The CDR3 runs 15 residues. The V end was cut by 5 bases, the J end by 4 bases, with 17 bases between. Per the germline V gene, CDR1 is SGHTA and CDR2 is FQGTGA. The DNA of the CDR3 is TGTGCCAGCAGCCCCGCCCCCGGTAGCTCCTATGGCTACACCTTC. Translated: CASSPAPGSSYGYTF.

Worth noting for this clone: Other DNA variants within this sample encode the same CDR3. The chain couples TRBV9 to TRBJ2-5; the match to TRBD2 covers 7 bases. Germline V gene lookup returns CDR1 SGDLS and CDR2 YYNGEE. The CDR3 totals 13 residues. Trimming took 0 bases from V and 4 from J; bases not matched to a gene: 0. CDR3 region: CASSVGEGETQYF. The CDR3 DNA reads TGTGCCAGCAGCGTAGGGGAGGGAGAGACCCAGTACTTC.

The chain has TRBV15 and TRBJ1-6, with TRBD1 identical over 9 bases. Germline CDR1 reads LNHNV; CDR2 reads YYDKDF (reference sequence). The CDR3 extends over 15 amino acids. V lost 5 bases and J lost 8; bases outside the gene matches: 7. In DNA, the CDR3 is TGTGCCACCAGCGCGGACAGGGGTCCATATTCACCCCTCCACTTT. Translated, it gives CATSADRGPYSPLHF. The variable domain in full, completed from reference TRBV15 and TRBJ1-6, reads DAMVIQNPRYQVTQFGKPVTLSCSQTLNHNVMYWYQQKSSQAPKLLFHYYDKDFNNEADTPDNFQSRRPNTSFCFLDIRSPGLGDTAMYLCATSADRGPYSPLHFGNGTRLTVT.

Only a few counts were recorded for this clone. The CDR3 nucleotides read TGTGCCAGCAGCCCGTCCCGACTAAACTCCTACGAGCAGTACTTC. It specifies CASSPSRLNSYEQYF. The chain is built from TRBV5-4 and TRBJ2-7, with D possibly being TRBD2 (5 bases). This CDR3 has 15 amino acids. V gave up 4 bases and J gave up 0 bases, with 14 bases separating them. Germline-derived CDR1 and CDR2 are SGHNT and YYREEE (reference sequence).

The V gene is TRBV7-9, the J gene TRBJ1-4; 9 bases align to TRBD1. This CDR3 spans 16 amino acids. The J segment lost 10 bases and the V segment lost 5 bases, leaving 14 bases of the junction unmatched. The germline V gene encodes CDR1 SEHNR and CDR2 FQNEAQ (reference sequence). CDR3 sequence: CASSPLFRTGVGKLFF. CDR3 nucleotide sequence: TGTGCCAGCAGCCCCTTATTCAGGACAGGGGTAGGAAAACTGTTTTTT.

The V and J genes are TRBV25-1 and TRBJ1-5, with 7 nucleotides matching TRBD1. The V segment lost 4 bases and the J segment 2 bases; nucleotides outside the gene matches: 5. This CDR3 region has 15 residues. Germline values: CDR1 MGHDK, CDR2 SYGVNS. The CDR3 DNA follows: TGTGCCAGCAGTGGGGGCAGGGGGGGCAATCAGCCCCAGCATTTT. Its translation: CASSGGRGGNQPQHF.

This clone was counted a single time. CDR3 DNA: TGTGCCAGTAGTTGGGACAGAAGCCTGCAGACCTTTGGTGAAAAACTGTTTTTT. Amino acid sequence: CASSWDRSLQTFGEKLFF. This sequence joins TRBV19 and TRBJ1-4, with 7 bases lining up with TRBD1. This CDR3 is built from 18 residues. Losses at the gene ends were 5 bases for V and 7 bases for J; bases not matched to a gene: 19. In germline, CDR1 is LNHDA, CDR2 SQIVND (reference sequence).

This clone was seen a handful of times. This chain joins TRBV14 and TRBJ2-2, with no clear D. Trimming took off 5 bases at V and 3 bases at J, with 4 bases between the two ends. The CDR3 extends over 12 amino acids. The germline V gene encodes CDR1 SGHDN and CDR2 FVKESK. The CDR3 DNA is TGTGCCAGCAGCTTCTACACCGGGGAGCTGTTTTTT. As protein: CASSFYTGELFF.

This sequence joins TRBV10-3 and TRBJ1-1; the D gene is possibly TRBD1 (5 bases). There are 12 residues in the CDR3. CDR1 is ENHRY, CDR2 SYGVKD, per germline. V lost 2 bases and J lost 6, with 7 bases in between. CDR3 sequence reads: CAISERQPEAFF. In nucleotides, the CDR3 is TGTGCCATCAGTGAGCGACAGCCTGAAGCTTTCTTT.

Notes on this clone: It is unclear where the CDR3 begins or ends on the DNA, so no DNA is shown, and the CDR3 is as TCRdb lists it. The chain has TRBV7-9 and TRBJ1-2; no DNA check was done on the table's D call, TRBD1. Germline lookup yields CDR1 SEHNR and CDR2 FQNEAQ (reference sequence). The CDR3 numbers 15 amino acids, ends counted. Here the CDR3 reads CASSLVGTGIQTLPF.

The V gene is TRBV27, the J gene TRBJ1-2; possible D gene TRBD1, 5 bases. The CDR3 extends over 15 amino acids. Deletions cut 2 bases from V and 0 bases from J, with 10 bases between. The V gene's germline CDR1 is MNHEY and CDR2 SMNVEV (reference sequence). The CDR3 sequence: CASSLKDTTNYGYTF. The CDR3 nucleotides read TGTGCCAGCAGTTTAAAGGACACGACTAACTATGGCTACACCTTC.

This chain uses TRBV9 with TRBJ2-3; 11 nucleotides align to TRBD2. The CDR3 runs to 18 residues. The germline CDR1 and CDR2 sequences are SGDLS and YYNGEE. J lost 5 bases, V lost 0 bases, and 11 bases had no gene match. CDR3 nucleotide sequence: TGTGCCAGCAGCGTAGAGCCTAGCGGGGGGCGCCTTGAAGATACGCAGTATTTT. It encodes CASSVEPSGGRLEDTQYF.

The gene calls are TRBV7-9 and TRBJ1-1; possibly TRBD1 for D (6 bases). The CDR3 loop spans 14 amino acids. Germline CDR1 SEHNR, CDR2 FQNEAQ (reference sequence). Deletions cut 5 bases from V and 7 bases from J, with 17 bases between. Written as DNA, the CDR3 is TGTGCCAGCAGCCCCTTAATTGCAGGGGTTGAAGCTTTCTTT. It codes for CASSPLIAGVEAFF.

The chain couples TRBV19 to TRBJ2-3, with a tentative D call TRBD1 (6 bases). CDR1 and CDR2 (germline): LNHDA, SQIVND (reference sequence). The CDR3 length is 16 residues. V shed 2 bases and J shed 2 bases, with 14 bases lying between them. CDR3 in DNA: TGTGCCAGTAGTATATGGGGGCAGGGGTCCACAGATACGCAGTATTTT. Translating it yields CASSIWGQGSTDTQYF.

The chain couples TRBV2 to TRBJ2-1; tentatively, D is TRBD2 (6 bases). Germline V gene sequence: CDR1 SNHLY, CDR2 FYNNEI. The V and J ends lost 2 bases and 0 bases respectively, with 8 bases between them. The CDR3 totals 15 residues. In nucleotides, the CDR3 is TGTGCCAGCAGTGAAAAGCGGGCCTCCTACAATGAGCAGTTCTTC. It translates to CASSEKRASYNEQFF.

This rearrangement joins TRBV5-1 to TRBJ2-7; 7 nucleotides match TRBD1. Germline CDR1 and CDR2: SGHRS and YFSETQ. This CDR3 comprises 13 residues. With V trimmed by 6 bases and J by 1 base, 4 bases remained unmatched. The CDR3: CASTWDSSYEQYF. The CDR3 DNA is TGCGCCAGCACCTGGGACAGTTCCTACGAGCAGTACTTC.

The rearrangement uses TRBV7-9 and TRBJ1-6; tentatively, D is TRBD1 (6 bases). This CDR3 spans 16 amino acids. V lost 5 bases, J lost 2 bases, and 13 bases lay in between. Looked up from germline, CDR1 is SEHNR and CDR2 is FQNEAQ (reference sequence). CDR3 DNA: TGTGCCAGCAGCCCAGTCAGGGGCGCCTATAATTCACCCCTCCACTTT. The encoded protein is CASSPVRGAYNSPLHF.

For the CDR3, the DNA is TGCGCCAGCACGGGACAGGCCAGATCACCCCTCCACTTT. Translating gives CASTGQARSPLHF. The V and J genes are TRBV10-2 and TRBJ1-6, with 8 bases matching TRBD1. Germline lookup yields CDR1 WSHSY and CDR2 SAAADI. Losses at the gene ends were 7 bases for V and 10 bases for J; bases not matched to a gene: 6. CDR3 length equals 13 residues.

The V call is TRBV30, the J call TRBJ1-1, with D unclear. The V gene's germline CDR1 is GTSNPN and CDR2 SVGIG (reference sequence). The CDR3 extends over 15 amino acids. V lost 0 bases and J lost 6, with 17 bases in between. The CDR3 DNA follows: TGTGCCTGGAGTGTAATAGGGAGAGGATTCCCTGAAGCTTTCTTT. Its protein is CAWSVIGRGFPEAFF.

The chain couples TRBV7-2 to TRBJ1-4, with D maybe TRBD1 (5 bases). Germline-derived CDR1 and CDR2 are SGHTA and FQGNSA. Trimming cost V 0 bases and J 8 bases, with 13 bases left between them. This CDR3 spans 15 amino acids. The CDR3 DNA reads TGTGCCAGCAGCTTAGCGCGGGGAGGGGAAGAAAAACTGTTTTTT. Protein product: CASSLARGGEEKLFF.

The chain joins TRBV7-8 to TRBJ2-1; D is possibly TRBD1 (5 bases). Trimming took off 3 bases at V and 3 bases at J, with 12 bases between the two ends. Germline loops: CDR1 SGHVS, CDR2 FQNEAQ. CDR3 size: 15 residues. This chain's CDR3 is CASSLGPGIYNEQFF. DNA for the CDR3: TGTGCCAGCAGCTTGGGCCCAGGGATCTACAATGAGCAGTTCTTC.

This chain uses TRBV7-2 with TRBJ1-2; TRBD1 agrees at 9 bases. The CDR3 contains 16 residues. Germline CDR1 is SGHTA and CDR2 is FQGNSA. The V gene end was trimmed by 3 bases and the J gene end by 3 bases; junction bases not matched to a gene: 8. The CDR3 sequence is CASSFLGTGRYYGYTF. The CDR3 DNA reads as TGTGCCAGCAGCTTTCTCGGGACAGGGAGGTACTATGGCTACACCTTC.

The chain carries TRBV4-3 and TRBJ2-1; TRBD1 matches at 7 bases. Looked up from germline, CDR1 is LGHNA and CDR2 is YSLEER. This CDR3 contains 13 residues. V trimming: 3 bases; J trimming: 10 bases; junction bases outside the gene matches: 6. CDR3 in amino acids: CASSHSTGDEQFF. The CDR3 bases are TGCGCCAGCAGCCATTCTACAGGGGACGAGCAGTTCTTC.

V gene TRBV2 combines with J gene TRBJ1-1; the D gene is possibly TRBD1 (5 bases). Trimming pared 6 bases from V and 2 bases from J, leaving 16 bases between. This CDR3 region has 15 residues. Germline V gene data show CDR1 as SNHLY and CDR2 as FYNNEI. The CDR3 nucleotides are TGTGCCAGCAGGCGGGACCCAGGAGTCAACACTGAAGCTTTCTTT. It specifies CASRRDPGVNTEAFF.

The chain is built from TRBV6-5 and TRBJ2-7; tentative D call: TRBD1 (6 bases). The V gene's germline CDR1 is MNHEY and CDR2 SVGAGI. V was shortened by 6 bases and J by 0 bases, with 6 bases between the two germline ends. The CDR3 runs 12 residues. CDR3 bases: TGTGCCAGCAGGGACAGCTCCTACGAGCAGTACTTC. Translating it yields CASRDSSYEQYF.

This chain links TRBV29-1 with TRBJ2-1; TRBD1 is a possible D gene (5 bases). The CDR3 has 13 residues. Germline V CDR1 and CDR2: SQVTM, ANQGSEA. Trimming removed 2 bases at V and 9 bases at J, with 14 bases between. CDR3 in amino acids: CSVEPRQTAEQFF. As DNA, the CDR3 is TGCAGCGTTGAACCGAGACAGACGGCTGAGCAGTTCTTC.